The T cell receptor beta chain described here comes from a study of T cells in Graves' hyperthyroidism and ophthalmopathy. Amplification of TCR beta CDR3 regions used RNA as the template. The HTBI primer set drove a first-round RT-PCR of the TCR CDR3. One entry per CDR3 protein, called by TCRdb with MiXCR from the multiplex PCR reads. Of 550,000 to 650,000 distinct CDR3 sequences in the sample, approximately 14% were seen once. Hyperthyroidism of Graves' type that showed no ophthalmopathy progression within 18 months was stable. Patients aged 18 to 65 had newly diagnosed hyperthyroidism lasting under 2 months. This clonotype has more than one count but fewer than ten. Its antigen is currently unknown. Study-level results: Most thyroid clonotypes expanded above 0.001 appeared in blood too.

Sequences were obtained from blood. The TCR originated in a middle-aged woman with Graves' hyperthyroidism.

CDR3 in DNA: TGTGCCTGGACTAGCGGGGTCGGGGAGCTGTTTTTT. This encodes CAWTSGVGELFF. This chain joins TRBV30 and TRBJ2-2; TRBD2 agrees at 9 bases. Germline V gene sequence: CDR1 GTSNPN, CDR2 SVGIG (reference sequence). The CDR3 is made up of 12 amino acids. With V trimmed by 4 bases and J by 7 bases, 1 base remained unmatched. Variable domain in full (rest from reference TRBV30 and TRBJ2-2): SQTIHQWPATLVQPVGSPLSLECTVEGTSNPNLYWYRQAAGRGLQLLFYSVGIGQISSEVPQNLSASRPQDRQFILSSKKLLLSDSGFYLCAWTSGVGELFFGEGSRLTVL.